Below, one TCR beta chain is given with its context. Its antigen is unidentified. The data are from a study of T-cell memory formation after mild COVID-19. Study details: TCR clusters were mostly confined to one donor each.

Study-wide findings and caveats: Contracting clones from day 15 to 85 showed balanced CD4/CD8; later expanders favored CD4+.

TCR alpha and TCR beta cDNA libraries with sample barcodes and UMIs came from 5'RACE using constant-segment primers. TCRdb ran MiXCR on the 5' RACE reads and lists one entry per CDR3 protein. The repertoire consists of a few hundred thousand distinct CDR3 sequences, with around 25% occurring once and the leading ten covering approximately 12%. CDR3 length: 13 residues. V was cut by 1 base and J by 11 bases, with 11 bases left in between. The germline V gene has CDR1 SEHNR and CDR2 FQNEAQ (reference sequence). The sequenced material came from PBMCs or a T cell subset sorted from them (not recorded which). The clonotype was recovered from an adult woman who had mild COVID-19 (a few samples of this study predate the infection). Cell type and time point are not known. The V gene is TRBV7-9, the J gene TRBJ1-4; D remains ambiguous. The CDR3: CASSLEFPVKLFF. The CDR3 DNA sequence: TGTGCCAGCAGCTTAGAGTTCCCGGTTAAACTGTTTTTT.